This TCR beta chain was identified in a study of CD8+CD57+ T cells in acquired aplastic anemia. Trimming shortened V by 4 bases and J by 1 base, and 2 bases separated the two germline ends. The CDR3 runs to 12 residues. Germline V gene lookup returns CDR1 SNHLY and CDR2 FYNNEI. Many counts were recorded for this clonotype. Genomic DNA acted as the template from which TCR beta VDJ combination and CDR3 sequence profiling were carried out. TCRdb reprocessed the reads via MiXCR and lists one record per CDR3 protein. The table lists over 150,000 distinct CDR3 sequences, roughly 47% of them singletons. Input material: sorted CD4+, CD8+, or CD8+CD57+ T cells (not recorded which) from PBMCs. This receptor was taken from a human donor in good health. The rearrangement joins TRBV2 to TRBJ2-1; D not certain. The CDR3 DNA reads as TGTGCCAGCAGTGCTTCCTACAATGAGCAGTTCTTC. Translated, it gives CASSASYNEQFF.